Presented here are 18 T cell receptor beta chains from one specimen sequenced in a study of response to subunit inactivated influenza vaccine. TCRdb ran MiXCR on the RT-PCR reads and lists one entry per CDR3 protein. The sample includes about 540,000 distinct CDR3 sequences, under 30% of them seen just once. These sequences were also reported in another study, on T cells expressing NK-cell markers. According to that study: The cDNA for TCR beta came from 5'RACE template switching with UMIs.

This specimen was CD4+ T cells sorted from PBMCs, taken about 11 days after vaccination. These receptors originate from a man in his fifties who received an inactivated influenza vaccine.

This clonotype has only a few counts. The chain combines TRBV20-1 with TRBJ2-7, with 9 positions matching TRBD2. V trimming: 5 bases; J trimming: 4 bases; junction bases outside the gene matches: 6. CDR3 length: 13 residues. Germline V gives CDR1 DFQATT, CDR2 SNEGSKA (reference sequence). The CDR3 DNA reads TGCAGTGCTGAGTTAGCGGGAGTATACGAGCAGTACTTC. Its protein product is CSAELAGVYEQYF.

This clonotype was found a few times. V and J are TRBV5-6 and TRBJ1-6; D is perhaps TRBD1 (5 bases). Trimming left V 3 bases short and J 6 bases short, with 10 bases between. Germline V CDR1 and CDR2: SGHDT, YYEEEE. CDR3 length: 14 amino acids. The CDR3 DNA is TGTGCCAGCAGCTCCGGGGGTCGTAATTCACCCCTCCACTTT. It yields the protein CASSSGGRNSPLHF.

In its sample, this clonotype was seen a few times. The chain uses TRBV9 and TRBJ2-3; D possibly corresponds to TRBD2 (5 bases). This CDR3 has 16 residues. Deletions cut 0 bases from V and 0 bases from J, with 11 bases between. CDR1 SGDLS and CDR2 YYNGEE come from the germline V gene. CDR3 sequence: CASSVGRSTSTDTQYF. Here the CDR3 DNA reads TGTGCCAGCAGCGTAGGGAGGTCCACGAGCACAGATACGCAGTATTTT.

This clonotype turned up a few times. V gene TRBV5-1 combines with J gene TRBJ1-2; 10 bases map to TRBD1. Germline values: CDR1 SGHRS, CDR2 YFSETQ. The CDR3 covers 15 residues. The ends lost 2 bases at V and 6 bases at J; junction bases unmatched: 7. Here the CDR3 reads CASSLTMGQGNGYTF. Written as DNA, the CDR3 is TGCGCCAGCAGCTTAACCATGGGACAGGGGAATGGCTACACCTTC.

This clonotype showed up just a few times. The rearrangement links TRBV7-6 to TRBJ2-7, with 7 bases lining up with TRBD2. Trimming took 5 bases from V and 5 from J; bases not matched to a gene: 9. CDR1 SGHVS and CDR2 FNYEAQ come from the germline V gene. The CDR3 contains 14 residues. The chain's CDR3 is CASSLRGSSHEQYF. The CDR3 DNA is TGTGCCAGCAGCCTACGCGGGAGTTCCCACGAGCAGTACTTC.

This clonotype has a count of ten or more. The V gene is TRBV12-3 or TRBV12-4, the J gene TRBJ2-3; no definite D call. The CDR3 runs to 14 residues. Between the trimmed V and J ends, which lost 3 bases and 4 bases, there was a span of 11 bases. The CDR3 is CASSLRLEADTQYF. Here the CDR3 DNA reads TGTGCCAGCAGTTTGAGGCTAGAGGCAGATACGCAGTATTTT.

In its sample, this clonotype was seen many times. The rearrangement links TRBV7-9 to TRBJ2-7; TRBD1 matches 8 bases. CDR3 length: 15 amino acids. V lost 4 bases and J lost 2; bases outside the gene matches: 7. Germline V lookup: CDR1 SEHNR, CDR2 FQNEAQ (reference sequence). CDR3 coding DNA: TGTGCCAGCAGCTCCCCCTCGACAGGGGCCTACGAGCAGTACTTC. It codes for CASSSPSTGAYEQYF.

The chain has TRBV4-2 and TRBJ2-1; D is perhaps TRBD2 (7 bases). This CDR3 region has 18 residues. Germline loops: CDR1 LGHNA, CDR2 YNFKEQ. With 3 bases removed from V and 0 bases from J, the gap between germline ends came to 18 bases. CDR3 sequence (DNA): TGTGCCAGCAGCCATGCGGTCAGGCGGGGGCCCTCCTACAATGAGCAGTTCTTC. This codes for CASSHAVRRGPSYNEQFF.

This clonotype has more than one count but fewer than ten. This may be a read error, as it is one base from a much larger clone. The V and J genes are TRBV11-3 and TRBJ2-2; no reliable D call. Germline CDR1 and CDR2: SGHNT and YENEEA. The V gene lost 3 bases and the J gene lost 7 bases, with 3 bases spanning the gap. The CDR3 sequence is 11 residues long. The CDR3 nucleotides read TGTGCCAGCAGCTTTAACGGGGAGCTGTTTTTT. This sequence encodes CASSFNGELFF.

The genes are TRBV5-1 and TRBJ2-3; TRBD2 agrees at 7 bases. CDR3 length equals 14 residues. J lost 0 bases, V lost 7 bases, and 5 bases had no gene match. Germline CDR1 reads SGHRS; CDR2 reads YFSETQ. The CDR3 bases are TGCGCCAGCCAACCTAGCGGCAGCACAGATACGCAGTATTTT. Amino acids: CASQPSGSTDTQYF. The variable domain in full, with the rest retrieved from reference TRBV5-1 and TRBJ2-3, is KAGVTQTPRYLIKTRGQQVTLSCSPISGHRSVSWYQQTPGQGLQFLFEYFSETQRNKGNFPGRFSGRQFSNSRSEMNVSTLELGDSALYLCASQPSGSTDTQYFGPGTRLTVL.

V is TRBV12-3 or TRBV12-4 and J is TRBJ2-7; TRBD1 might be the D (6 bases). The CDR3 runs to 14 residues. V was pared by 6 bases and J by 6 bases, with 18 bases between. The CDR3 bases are TGTGCCAGCAGCGAGGTAGGGGGAATATCCGAGCAGTACTTC. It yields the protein CASSEVGGISEQYF.

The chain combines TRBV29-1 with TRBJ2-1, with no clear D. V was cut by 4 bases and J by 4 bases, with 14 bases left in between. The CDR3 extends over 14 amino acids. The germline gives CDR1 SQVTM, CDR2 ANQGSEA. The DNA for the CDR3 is TGCAGCGTTGGGGCTGGATTAGGTTACAATGAGCAGTTCTTC. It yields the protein CSVGAGLGYNEQFF.

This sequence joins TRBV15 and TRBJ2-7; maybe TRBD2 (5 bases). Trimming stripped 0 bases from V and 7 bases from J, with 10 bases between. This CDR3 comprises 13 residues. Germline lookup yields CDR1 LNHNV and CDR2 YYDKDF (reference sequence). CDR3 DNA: TGTGCCACCAGCAGAGAGCGGGCTCGGGAGCAGTACTTC. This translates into CATSRERAREQYF.

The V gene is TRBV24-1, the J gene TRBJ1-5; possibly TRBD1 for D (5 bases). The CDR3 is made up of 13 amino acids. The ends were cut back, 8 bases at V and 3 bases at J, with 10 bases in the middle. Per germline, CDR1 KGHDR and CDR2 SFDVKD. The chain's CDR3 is CATNLGPNQPQHF. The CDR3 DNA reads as TGTGCCACCAACCTGGGACCCAATCAGCCCCAGCATTTT.

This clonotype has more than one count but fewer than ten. Here the CDR3 reads CASSESPGSGANVLTF. The CDR3 DNA sequence: TGTGCCAGCAGTGAAAGCCCGGGCTCTGGGGCCAACGTCCTGACTTTC. The chain uses TRBV25-1 and TRBJ2-6; D not resolved. V lost 2 bases, J lost 0 bases, and 8 bases lay in between. The CDR3 totals 16 residues. Germline V gives CDR1 MGHDK, CDR2 SYGVNS.

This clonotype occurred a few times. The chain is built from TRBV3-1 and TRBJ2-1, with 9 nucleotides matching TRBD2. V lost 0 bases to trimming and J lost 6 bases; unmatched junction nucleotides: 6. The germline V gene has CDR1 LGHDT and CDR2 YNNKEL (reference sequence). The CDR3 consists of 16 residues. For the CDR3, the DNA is TGTGCCAGCAGCCAAGATATTAGCGGGGGTTCCAATGAGCAGTTCTTC. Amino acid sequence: CASSQDISGGSNEQFF.

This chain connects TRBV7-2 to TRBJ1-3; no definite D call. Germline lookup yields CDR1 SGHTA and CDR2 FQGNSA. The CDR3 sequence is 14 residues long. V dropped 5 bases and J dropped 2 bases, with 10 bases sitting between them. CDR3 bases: TGTGCCAGCAGCGCACGGAGAACTGGAAACACCATATATTTT. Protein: CASSARRTGNTIYF.

DNA of the CDR3: TGCGCCAGCAGCACCCGGGGGAGCGGGGATGAGCAGTTCTTC. Encoded protein: CASSTRGSGDEQFF. This rearrangement joins TRBV5-1 to TRBJ2-1; 7 bases line up with TRBD2. CDR1 and CDR2 (germline): SGHRS, YFSETQ. V lost 4 bases, J lost 8 bases, and 9 bases stayed unmatched. The CDR3 contains 14 residues.